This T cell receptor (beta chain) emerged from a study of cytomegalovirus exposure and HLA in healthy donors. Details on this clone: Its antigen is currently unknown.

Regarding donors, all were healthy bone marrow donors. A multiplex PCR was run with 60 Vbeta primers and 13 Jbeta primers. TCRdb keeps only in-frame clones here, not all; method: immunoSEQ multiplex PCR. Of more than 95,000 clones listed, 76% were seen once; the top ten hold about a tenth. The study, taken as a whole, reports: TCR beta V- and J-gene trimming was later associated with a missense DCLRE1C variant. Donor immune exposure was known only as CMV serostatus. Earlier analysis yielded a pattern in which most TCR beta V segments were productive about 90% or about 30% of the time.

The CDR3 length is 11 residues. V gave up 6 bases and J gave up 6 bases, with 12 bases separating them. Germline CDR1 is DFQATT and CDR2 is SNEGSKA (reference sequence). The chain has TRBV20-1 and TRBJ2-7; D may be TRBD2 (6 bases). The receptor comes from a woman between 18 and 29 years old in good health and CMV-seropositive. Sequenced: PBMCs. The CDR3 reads CSARLVFEQYF. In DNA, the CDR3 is TGCAGTGCCCGACTAGTTTTCGAGCAGTACTTC.